This paragraph reports one T cell receptor (beta chain). Germline V gene data show CDR1 as MNHEY and CDR2 as SMNVEV (reference sequence). This CDR3 has 15 residues. Trimming took 4 bases from V and 3 from J; bases not matched to a gene: 7. Some clones are missing from TCRdb's copy, which holds only in-frame ones; the method was immunoSEQ multiplex PCR. The sample has roughly 50,000 clones; 80% to 95% are singletons. The sample belongs to a study of technical replicates of blood from several donors. The TCR sequence derives from a human donor in good health. Some clones in this sample may be carry-over from other donors' samples. What was sequenced was PBMCs. The V and J genes are TRBV27 and TRBJ2-7; 9 positions agree with TRBD1. CDR3 amino acids: CASSSPGQGGYEQYF. CDR3 bases: TGTGCCAGCAGTTCTCCGGGACAGGGAGGCTACGAGCAGTACTTC.